This is a list of T cell receptor beta chains from one sample in a study of T cells after yellow fever vaccination. From the 5' RACE reads, TCRdb called clonotypes with MiXCR, one entry per CDR3 protein. The data hold fewer than 350,000 distinct CDR3 sequences, with roughly 8.7% observed a single time. Sequencing was performed on PBMCs, taken on the day of the first yellow fever vaccination. These receptors all stem from a man younger than 30 who received the YFV17D yellow fever vaccine. CDR3s include the opening cysteine and the closing phenylalanine or tryptophan. A D gene is named only where the DNA matches it firmly. The size field is filled for only some rows; it gives once, few, many or a size class.

D gene	clone size	J gene	V gene	CDR3 protein	CDR3 DNA
TRBD2	-	TRBJ2-1	TRBV11-3	CASSPAGGGYNEQFF	TGTGCCAGCAGCCCCGCGGGGGGCGGATACAATGAGCAGTTCTTC
-	many	TRBJ1-4	TRBV4-1	CASSQGLQATNEKLFF	TGCGCCAGCAGCCAAGGCCTACAGGCAACTAATGAAAAACTGTTTTTT
TRBD2	few	TRBJ2-1	TRBV30	CAGGASGYNEQFF	TGTGCCGGGGGGGCTAGCGGGTACAATGAGCAGTTCTTC
-	few	TRBJ2-6	TRBV6-2/TRBV6-3	CASSYPGRTRSGANVLTF	TGTGCCAGCAGTTACCCGGGACGGACCCGCTCTGGGGCCAACGTCCTGACTTTC
-	few	TRBJ2-7	TRBV10-3	CAISWTEDYEQYF	TGTGCCATCAGCTGGACAGAAGACTACGAGCAGTACTTC
-	-	TRBJ2-5	TRBV4-2	CASSQDPVGAPQETQYF	TGTGCCAGCAGCCAAGACCCGGTGGGAGCGCCCCAAGAGACCCAGTACTTC
-	many	TRBJ1-1	TRBV2	CANSPPGGTEAFF	TGTGCCAACTCACCCCCGGGGGGGACTGAAGCTTTCTTT
-	many	TRBJ2-4	TRBV4-2	CASSQDESGFENIQYF	TGTGCCAGCAGCCAAGATGAGTCGGGTTTCGAAAACATTCAGTACTTC
-	few	TRBJ2-1	TRBV12-3/TRBV12-4	CASSFWSVNEQFF	TGTGCCAGCAGTTTTTGGTCGGTCAATGAGCAGTTCTTC
-	few	TRBJ2-3	TRBV5-5	CASSLVLYTQYF	TGTGCCAGCAGCTTGGTCCTTTATACGCAGTATTTT
TRBD2	-	TRBJ2-7	TRBV20-1	CSAGRSGGGPDEQYF	TGCAGTGCTGGACGCAGCGGGGGAGGGCCTGATGAGCAGTACTTC
-	-	TRBJ1-1	TRBV19	CASSIYGPGWRNTEAFF	TGTGCCAGTAGTATATACGGCCCGGGGTGGAGGAACACTGAAGCTTTCTTT
-	-	TRBJ2-6	TRBV6-1	CASNPVGGRQDNVLTF	TGTGCCAGCAACCCGGTGGGGGGCCGGCAGGACAACGTCCTGACTTTC
-	-	TRBJ2-1	TRBV4-1	CASTGTGTYNEQFF	TGCGCCAGCACCGGGACCGGGACCTACAATGAGCAGTTCTTC
TRBD1	few	TRBJ2-7	TRBV13	CASSTPIPGQGMYEQYF	TGTGCCAGCAGTACCCCGATACCGGGACAGGGAATGTACGAGCAGTACTTC
-	few	TRBJ1-2	TRBV7-6	CASSLSQDYGYTF	TGTGCCAGCAGCTTATCACAGGACTATGGCTACACCTTC